This T cell receptor beta chain was retrieved from a study of T cell changes during pregnancy in multiple sclerosis. The V and J ends lost 4 bases and 0 bases respectively, with 13 bases between them. This CDR3 comprises 15 residues. Germline V lookup: CDR1 SQVTM, CDR2 ANQGSEA. Profiled with immunoSEQ multiplex PCR; TCRdb holds only in-frame clones, not every one. The table lists around 68,000 clones, roughly 91% of them singletons. The clonotype comes from a female donor in good health, enrolled as a control in a pregnancy study. This specimen consisted of peripheral blood, obtained in the third trimester of pregnancy. The chain carries TRBV29-1 and TRBJ2-1, with D perhaps TRBD2 (5 bases). CDR3 in amino acids: CSVAGWESSYNEQFF. The CDR3 region has the DNA TGCAGCGTTGCGGGGTGGGAGAGCTCCTACAATGAGCAGTTCTTC.